Listed here are 27 T cell receptor beta chains from one sample, sequenced in a study of monozygotic twins with inflammatory bowel disease. TCRdb reprocessed the 5' RACE reads and stores each CDR3 protein as one record, lacking DNA. The sample has 300,000 to 400,000 distinct CDR3 sequences; the top ten hold 2% to 3%. Sequencing used blood. These receptors were obtained from a human donor with ulcerative colitis or Crohn's disease, or a healthy co-twin of an affected twin (not recorded which).

The chain employs TRBV7-2 and TRBJ2-3; TCRdb calls TRBD1, which cannot be checked without DNA. Germline V CDR1 and CDR2: SGHTA, FQGNSA. The CDR3 spans 15 residues. CDR3 protein: CASSTQGVRTDTQYF.

The chain uses TRBV6-2 or TRBV6-3 and TRBJ1-1; the D call from TCRdb, TRBD1, cannot be confirmed without DNA. The germline CDR1 and CDR2 sequences are MNHEY and SVGEGT. CDR3 length: 17 residues. The CDR3 spells CASSSPSGQGLLTEAFF.

The rearrangement joins TRBV11-2 to TRBJ2-7; as DNA is missing, the TRBD2 call by TCRdb cannot be tested. The CDR3 loop spans 14 amino acids. CDR1 and CDR2 (germline): SGHAT, FQNNGV. CDR3 loop: CASSLGSQIYEQYF.

The chain recombines TRBV28 with TRBJ1-3. CDR1 and CDR2 from the germline V gene are MDHEN and SYDVKM. The CDR3 consists of 12 residues. This chain's CDR3 is CARSLIGNTIYF.

The chain has TRBV7-2 and TRBJ2-5; TCRdb indicates TRBD2, and absent DNA this call remains unverified. This CDR3 contains 16 residues. Germline lookup yields CDR1 SGHTA and CDR2 FQGNSA. CDR3: CASSSGTSGDRETQYF. The full variable domain, with the rest looked up from reference TRBV7-2 and TRBJ2-5, is GAGVSQSPSNKVTEKGKDVELRCDPISGHTALYWYRQSLGQGLEFLIYFQGNSAPDKSGLPSDRFSAERTGGSVSTLTIQRTQQEDSAVYLCASSSGTSGDRETQYFGPGTRLLVL.

The V gene is TRBV5-1, the J gene TRBJ2-7; the TCRdb call, TRBD1, lacks DNA for checking. Germline CDR1 SGHRS, CDR2 YFSETQ. The CDR3 extends over 14 amino acids. The CDR3 sequence: CASSVTGIPYEQYF.

This sequence joins TRBV11-2 and TRBJ1-3. The CDR3 extends over 13 amino acids. Germline V gives CDR1 SGHAT, CDR2 FQNNGV. The CDR3 loop reads CASSLMGGNTIYF.

CDR3: CASRASGGPEQFF. The chain employs TRBV11-2 and TRBJ2-1; checking the TCRdb D call of TRBD2 is not possible without DNA. The germline V gene has CDR1 SGHAT and CDR2 FQNNGV. This CDR3 contains 13 residues.

V gene TRBV20-1 combines with J gene TRBJ2-1; the TRBD1 assignment by TCRdb is unverifiable without DNA. The CDR3 length is 15 residues. The V gene's germline CDR1 is DFQATT and CDR2 SNEGSKA (reference sequence). The CDR3 sequence: CSANPPGGLYNEQFF.

The CDR3 spells CASSFGLNPEGTQYF. The chain is built from TRBV5-1 and TRBJ2-5; the D call from TCRdb, TRBD2, cannot be confirmed without DNA. There are 15 residues in the CDR3. Germline loops: CDR1 SGHRS, CDR2 YFSETQ.

This chain connects TRBV5-1 to TRBJ1-4; TCRdb returns TRBD1, unconfirmable since there is no DNA. CDR1 SGHRS and CDR2 YFSETQ come from the germline V gene. The CDR3 runs 17 residues. CDR3 sequence reads: CASSRDKQGSVGEKLFF.

V is TRBV4-1 and J is TRBJ2-7; TCRdb reports TRBD1, a call that lacks DNA to check it against. This CDR3 region has 16 residues. The germline gives CDR1 MGHRA, CDR2 YSYEKL. CDR3: CASSQDSGGTTYEQYF.

The chain has TRBV19 and TRBJ2-7; with no DNA, the TCRdb D assignment of TRBD2 cannot be verified. Germline values: CDR1 LNHDA, CDR2 SQIVND (reference sequence). CDR3 size: 16 residues. The CDR3 spells CASSIEVGNGGYEQYF. The variable domain in full, completed from reference TRBV19 and TRBJ2-7, reads DGGITQSPKYLFRKEGQNVTLSCEQNLNHDAMYWYRQDPGQGLRLIYYSQIVNDFQKGDIAEGYSVSREKKESFPLTVTSAQKNPTAFYLCASSIEVGNGGYEQYFGPGTRLTVT.

The chain has TRBV24-1 and TRBJ2-1. Germline V lookup: CDR1 KGHDR, CDR2 SFDVKD. This CDR3 contains 15 residues. The CDR3 spells CATSDNSLGYNEQFF.

V gene TRBV7-9 combines with J gene TRBJ2-3; as DNA is missing, the TRBD2 call by TCRdb cannot be tested. This CDR3 contains 17 residues. The germline V gene has CDR1 SEHNR and CDR2 FQNEAQ (reference sequence). The chain's CDR3 is CASSFQVGPTGGDTQYF.

This chain links TRBV29-1 with TRBJ2-3; the D call of TRBD2 rests on TCRdb alone, since no DNA is present to check it. Germline V gene data show CDR1 as SQVTM and CDR2 as ANQGSEA. This CDR3 contains 15 residues. The CDR3 here is CSVDGARGSTDTQYF.

The rearrangement uses TRBV7-2 and TRBJ1-1; lacking DNA, the TRBD1 call made by TCRdb goes unchecked. The germline gives CDR1 SGHTA, CDR2 FQGNSA. This CDR3 has 15 residues. CDR3 sequence reads: CASSSQGQLGTEAFF.

The chain uses TRBV6-2 or TRBV6-3 and TRBJ2-7. Per germline, CDR1 MNHEY and CDR2 SVGEGT. The CDR3 is 11 amino acids. The CDR3 sequence: CASTSYHEQYF.

The chain uses TRBV7-9 and TRBJ2-7. Germline values: CDR1 SEHNR, CDR2 FQNEAQ (reference sequence). This CDR3 has 14 residues. Here the CDR3 reads CASSLEADSYEQYF.

Here the CDR3 reads CASSFLTSSYEQYF. The chain carries TRBV12-3 or TRBV12-4 and TRBJ2-7. CDR3 length equals 14 residues.

V and J are TRBV6-5 and TRBJ2-1; as DNA is missing, the TRBD1 call by TCRdb cannot be tested. CDR1 and CDR2 from the germline V gene are MNHEY and SVGAGI. The CDR3 is 12 amino acids. This CDR3 is CASFESGDEQFF.

The chain employs TRBV5-1 and TRBJ2-1. There are 15 residues in the CDR3. Germline V gives CDR1 SGHRS, CDR2 YFSETQ. The CDR3 spells CASEKGAATNNEQFF.

The chain's CDR3 is CASSYFAIQETQYF. The V call is TRBV6-6, the J call TRBJ2-5. CDR1 and CDR2 (germline): MNHNY, SVGAGI (reference sequence). The CDR3 covers 14 residues.

The chain employs TRBV11-1 and TRBJ2-5; the D call from TCRdb, TRBD2, cannot be confirmed without DNA. Looked up from germline, CDR1 is SGHAT and CDR2 is FQDESV (reference sequence). The CDR3 consists of 15 residues. The CDR3 sequence is CASSSIPSGRETQYF.

The gene calls are TRBV7-3 and TRBJ1-1. The CDR3 totals 14 residues. CDR1 is SGHTA and CDR2 is FQGTGA in the germline V gene. CDR3 loop: CASSLGLENTEAFF.

V and J are TRBV9 and TRBJ2-3. This CDR3 is built from 16 residues. CDR1 and CDR2 (germline): SGDLS, YYNGEE. CDR3: CASSANAGYGTDTQYF.

This chain uses TRBV5-1 with TRBJ1-2. Germline values: CDR1 SGHRS, CDR2 YFSETQ. The CDR3 totals 13 residues. The CDR3 region is CASSSAGPGGYTF.